Each of the 18 T cell receptor beta chains below was sequenced from the same sample in a study of post-analysis software for immune sequencing data. For these receptors, no antigen is known. Included in the TCR beta cDNA libraries were unique molecular identifiers. Each CDR3 protein gets one entry after TCRdb re-called the PCR reads with MiXCR. The data show about 430,000 distinct CDR3 sequences, approximately 38% seen once. Study observations and caveats: Four to six TRBV segments were significantly more frequent in patients than in controls. TRBV5-6, TRBV5-1 and TRBV20-1 were among these segments.

Source material: blood. The receptor source for this set is a girl aged 2-9 years with multiple sclerosis.

This chain links TRBV29-1 with TRBJ2-1, with 7 bases aligning to TRBD2. V was clipped by 1 base and J by 5 bases; unmatched bases: 2. This CDR3 has 13 residues. Germline V CDR1 and CDR2: SQVTM, ANQGSEA. CDR3 sequence: CSVEGGGHNEQFF. The CDR3 DNA follows: TGCAGCGTTGAAGGGGGGGGACACAATGAGCAGTTCTTC.

This chain joins TRBV27 and TRBJ2-3; D is unclear. Germline V gene data show CDR1 as MNHEY and CDR2 as SMNVEV (reference sequence). V lost 3 bases and J lost 4, with 11 bases in between. The CDR3 runs to 14 residues. The chain's CDR3 is CASSFFQTADTQYF. CDR3 bases: TGTGCCAGCAGTTTTTTTCAAACCGCAGATACGCAGTATTTT.

This clonotype turned up a few times. CDR3 nucleotides: TGTGCCAGCAGTTTATACCTAGCGGGAGATTCCTACGAGCAGTACTTC. Its translation is CASSLYLAGDSYEQYF. V is TRBV28 and J is TRBJ2-7, with TRBD2 identical over 10 bases. The CDR3 extends over 16 amino acids. The germline gives CDR1 MDHEN, CDR2 SYDVKM. The V gene end was trimmed by 1 base and the J gene end by 1 base; junction bases not matched to a gene: 4.

This clonotype occurred a few times. The V call is TRBV18, the J call TRBJ2-5, with D unresolved. Per germline, CDR1 KGHSH and CDR2 LQKENI. This CDR3 has 13 residues. V gave up 2 bases and J gave up 3 bases, with 7 bases separating them. In nucleotides, the CDR3 is TGTGCCAGCTCACCAAAGAATGAAGAGACCCAGTACTTC. It yields the protein CASSPKNEETQYF.

This clonotype was seen a few times. The J gene is TRBJ1-1, the V gene TRBV28, with 7 bases lining up with TRBD1. CDR1 is MDHEN, CDR2 SYDVKM, per germline. Trimming took 6 bases from V and 3 from J; bases not matched to a gene: 10. The CDR3 totals 15 residues. CDR3 loop: CASSPNRGVYTEAFF. For the CDR3, the DNA is TGTGCCAGCAGCCCGAACAGGGGAGTTTACACTGAAGCTTTCTTT. The full variable domain, with the rest looked up from reference TRBV28 and TRBJ1-1, is DVKVTQSSRYLVKRTGEKVFLECVQDMDHENMFWYRQDPGLGLRLIYFSYDVKMKEKGDIPEGYSVSREKKERFSLILESASTNQTSMYLCASSPNRGVYTEAFFGQGTRLTVV.

This chain links TRBV29-1 with TRBJ2-7; tentatively, D is TRBD1 (6 bases). V gave up 6 bases and J gave up 3 bases, with 9 bases separating them. This CDR3 contains 11 residues. Looked up from germline, CDR1 is SQVTM and CDR2 is ANQGSEA. CDR3 DNA: TGCAGCGTCACGGACAGCTACGAGCAGTACTTC. Translated, it gives CSVTDSYEQYF.

The chain joins TRBV4-1 to TRBJ2-7, with a tentative D call TRBD2 (7 bases). The ends were cut back, 2 bases at V and 2 bases at J, with 13 bases in the middle. CDR3 length: 15 residues. Germline V CDR1 and CDR2: MGHRA, YSYEKL. This CDR3 is CASSQHGGPTYEQYF. CDR3 nucleotide sequence: TGCGCCAGCAGCCAACACGGGGGGCCAACCTACGAGCAGTACTTC.

This clonotype turned up a few times. The V call is TRBV5-1, the J call TRBJ1-2; 9 bases are a match to TRBD1. This CDR3 comprises 16 residues. V lost 6 bases to trimming and J lost 8 bases; unmatched junction nucleotides: 17. Per germline, CDR1 SGHRS and CDR2 YFSETQ. The chain's CDR3 is CASTAIKTGGADGYTF. The CDR3 DNA sequence: TGCGCCAGCACAGCCATAAAAACAGGGGGCGCGGACGGCTACACCTTC.

The CDR3 loop reads CASSLGQGVSTQYF. In DNA, the CDR3 is TGTGCCAGCAGTCTCGGGCAGGGGGTATCGACCCAGTACTTC. The chain has TRBV28 and TRBJ2-5; 7 nucleotides agree with TRBD1. The CDR3 is made up of 14 amino acids. The V gene's germline CDR1 is MDHEN and CDR2 SYDVKM. After removal of 5 bases from V and 7 bases from J, the junction contained 10 bases not matched to a gene.

The chain is built from TRBV28 and TRBJ2-3, with 8 bases matching TRBD2. After removal of 1 base from V and 1 base from J, the junction contained 4 bases not matched to a gene. CDR1 and CDR2 (germline): MDHEN, SYDVKM. This CDR3 has 16 residues. CDR3 loop: CASSLLAGGGTDTQYF. The CDR3 nucleotides are TGTGCCAGCAGTTTATTGGCGGGGGGAGGCACAGATACGCAGTATTTT. The full variable domain, rest sourced from reference TRBV28 and TRBJ2-3, is DVKVTQSSRYLVKRTGEKVFLECVQDMDHENMFWYRQDPGLGLRLIYFSYDVKMKEKGDIPEGYSVSREKKERFSLILESASTNQTSMYLCASSLLAGGGTDTQYFGPGTRLTVL.

The chain couples TRBV6-5 to TRBJ2-7; D is possibly TRBD1 or TRBD2 (5 bases each). Germline-derived CDR1 and CDR2 are MNHEY and SVGAGI. The CDR3 loop spans 15 amino acids. V was cut by 4 bases and J by 6 bases, with 19 bases left in between. The CDR3 nucleotides read TGTGCCAGCAGTTTTGTGGGGGACGGAGGAAGCGAGCAGTACTTC. Protein sequence: CASSFVGDGGSEQYF.

The chain's CDR3 is CASSSCNLTGGFTTSTLVNEQFF. The DNA of the CDR3 is TGTGCCAGCAGTTCCTGCAACCTTACAGGGGGCTTCACGACTTCCACCTTGGTCAATGAGCAGTTCTTC. The genes are TRBV27 and TRBJ2-1; TRBD1 aligns across 9 bases. Germline values: CDR1 MNHEY, CDR2 SMNVEV (reference sequence). V was clipped by 4 bases and J by 6 bases; unmatched bases: 31. The CDR3 has 23 amino acids.

The chain links TRBV5-4 to TRBJ1-1, with 9 bases matching TRBD1. The CDR3 extends over 15 amino acids. The trim removed 1 base at V and 3 bases at J, leaving 4 bases unmatched. Germline lookup yields CDR1 SGHNT and CDR2 YYREEE (reference sequence). The CDR3 is CASSLTRDRDTEAFF. The CDR3 bases are TGTGCCAGCAGCTTGACCCGGGACAGGGACACTGAAGCTTTCTTT.

In this sample, this clonotype turned up a few times. The rearrangement links TRBV15 to TRBJ2-7; perhaps TRBD1 as D (5 bases). The CDR3 runs 17 residues. From germline, CDR1 is LNHNV and CDR2 YYDKDF (reference sequence). The V end was cut by 5 bases, the J end by 4 bases, with 24 bases between. CDR3 nucleotides: TGTGCCACCAGCCCGACCCAAGGGGTGGGCAAACGGTACGAGCAGTACTTC. Encoded protein: CATSPTQGVGKRYEQYF. The full variable domain, in which reference TRBV15 and TRBJ2-7 provide the parts outside the CDR3, is DAMVIQNPRYQVTQFGKPVTLSCSQTLNHNVMYWYQQKSSQAPKLLFHYYDKDFNNEADTPDNFQSRRPNTSFCFLDIRSPGLGDTAMYLCATSPTQGVGKRYEQYFGPGTRLTVT.

The chain is built from TRBV7-3 and TRBJ2-1, with 9 bases fitting TRBD2. Germline V gene data show CDR1 as SGHTA and CDR2 as FQGTGA. This CDR3 region has 15 residues. J was trimmed by 6 bases and V by 1 base; bases with no gene match: 4. CDR3 protein: CASSLRLAGTNEQFF. CDR3 nucleotides: TGTGCCAGCAGCTTAAGGCTAGCGGGAACCAATGAGCAGTTCTTC.

This clonotype has a handful of counts. The J gene is TRBJ1-1, the V gene TRBV9, with a weak D call TRBD1 (5 bases). This CDR3 has 14 residues. Trimming cost V 4 bases and J 1 base, with 11 bases left between them. Germline-derived CDR1 and CDR2 are SGDLS and YYNGEE. The CDR3 reads CASSKGRKNTEAFF. CDR3 nucleotides: TGTGCCAGCAGCAAGGGACGGAAGAACACTGAAGCTTTCTTT. Full variable domain (missing parts from reference TRBV9 and TRBJ1-1): DSGVTQTPKHLITATGQRVTLRCSPRSGDLSVYWYQQSLDQGLQFLIQYYNGEERAKGNILERFSAQQFPDLHSELNLSSLELGDSALYFCASSKGRKNTEAFFGQGTRLTVV.

This sequence joins TRBV24-1 and TRBJ2-1, with D possibly matching TRBD2 (5 bases). V lost 6 bases and J lost 1, with 15 bases in between. From germline, CDR1 is KGHDR and CDR2 SFDVKD. This CDR3 spans 16 amino acids. The CDR3 loop reads CATSNFRGSSYNEQFF. For the CDR3, the DNA is TGTGCCACCAGTAACTTTCGAGGGTCTTCCTACAATGAGCAGTTCTTC.

The chain uses TRBV28 and TRBJ2-7; TRBD1 agrees at 10 bases. The V segment lost 7 bases and the J segment 3 bases; nucleotides outside the gene matches: 12. CDR3 length: 16 residues. Germline V gene lookup returns CDR1 MDHEN and CDR2 SYDVKM. As DNA, the CDR3 is TGTGCCAGCACCCCTATCATCCGGGACAGGGGCTACGAGCAGTACTTC. Translating gives CASTPIIRDRGYEQYF. Full variable domain (rest looked up from reference TRBV28 and TRBJ2-7): DVKVTQSSRYLVKRTGEKVFLECVQDMDHENMFWYRQDPGLGLRLIYFSYDVKMKEKGDIPEGYSVSREKKERFSLILESASTNQTSMYLCASTPIIRDRGYEQYFGPGTRLTVT.